This T cell receptor beta chain was retrieved from a study of early T cells in non-severe SARS-CoV-2 infection. The wider study: Unsorted whole blood bulk RNA was sequenced, with unpaired chains. Study-level findings and limits: Anti-spike CD8 specificities were favored by VDJdb matching, whose results missed private and CD4 specificities.

At least ten counts were recorded for this clonotype. The target antigen is unknown. This CDR3 region has 13 residues. With 4 bases removed from V and 0 bases from J, the gap between germline ends came to 7 bases. TCRdb fed the 5' RACE reads into MiXCR, producing one record per CDR3 protein. The table shows approximately 80,000 distinct CDR3 sequences, with 9.5% to 15% occurring only once. This chain connects TRBV12-3 or TRBV12-4 to TRBJ2-7; no reliable D call. The origin of this receptor is an adult who was a healthcare worker with PCR-confirmed SARS-CoV-2 infection or an uninfected control (not recorded which). Sequenced material: whole blood. The CDR3 nucleotides read TGTGCCAGCAGTTCCTCGAGCTCCTACGAGCAGTACTTC. It codes for CASSSSSSYEQYF.